This T cell receptor beta chain was recovered during a study of post-analysis software for immune sequencing data. For the study at large: Multiple sclerosis in the patients followed relapsing-remitting, secondary progressive and progressive-relapsing courses. Study observations and caveats: Samples made in the same batch grouped tightly together by F measure. Controls had significantly higher normalized Chao1 diversity than multiple sclerosis patients.

Prepared TCR beta cDNA libraries contained unique molecular identifiers. T cells numbering about 0.9 to 11 million yielded cDNA molecules that totaled around 500,000. TCRdb processed the PCR reads anew with MiXCR; each CDR3 protein has one entry. The table lists hundreds of thousands of distinct CDR3 sequences, roughly 47% of them singletons. A word on this clonotype: The target antigen is unknown.

The specimen sequenced was blood. The sequence was collected from a girl aged 5 to 17 with multiple sclerosis.

The CDR3 is CAISESNRGNGQTQYF. The DNA of the CDR3 is TGTGCCATCAGTGAGTCAAACCGCGGGAACGGACAGACCCAGTACTTC. The gene calls are TRBV10-3 and TRBJ2-5, with TRBD2 as a possible D gene (6 bases). The CDR3 consists of 16 residues. Germline CDR1 reads ENHRY; CDR2 reads SYGVKD. Trimming left V 0 bases short and J 6 bases short, with 17 bases between.